The TCR beta chain under discussion was sequenced for a study of T cell changes during pregnancy in multiple sclerosis. Deletions cut 5 bases from V and 7 bases from J, with 11 bases between. The CDR3 covers 13 residues. Germline-derived CDR1 and CDR2 are SGHNT and YENEEA. TCRdb's table, derived via immunoSEQ multiplex PCR, lists solely in-frame clones and lacks some. The profile shows 25,000 to 35,000 clones, about 89% of them singletons. This clonotype was obtained from a female donor with multiple sclerosis, enrolled in a pregnancy study. The input for sequencing was CD8+ T cells from peripheral blood mononuclear cells, taken in the second trimester of pregnancy. The chain combines TRBV11-3 with TRBJ2-2, with D tentatively TRBD2 (6 bases). The chain's CDR3 is CASSRGGIGELFF. In nucleotides, the CDR3 is TGTGCCAGCAGCCGTGGGGGGATCGGGGAGCTGTTTTTT.